Listed below are T cell receptor beta chains from one sample, sequenced in a study of blood T cells in healthy people across ages. A single record per CDR3 protein comes from TCRdb applying MiXCR to the 5' RACE reads. The top ten clones hold roughly 22% of a sample with about 720,000 distinct CDR3 sequences, roughly 20% of them seen once. Sequenced sample: blood. All receptors come from a man aged 65 to 85 in good health. CDR3s include the opening cysteine and the closing phenylalanine or tryptophan. D genes are given only for firm matches. Clone size is stated in some rows and not others, as once, few, many or a class when expanded.

J	V	size	D	DNA	CDR3
TRBJ2-3	TRBV7-3	-	TRBD2	TGTGCCAGCAGCCCCAGGACTAGCATGGGAGATACGCAGTATTTT	CASSPRTSMGDTQYF
TRBJ1-4	TRBV27	few	-	TGTGCCAGCACCAAAAGGGGGGGTGAAAAACTGTTTTTT	CASTKRGGEKLFF
TRBJ1-2	TRBV12-3/TRBV12-4	-	-	TGTGCCAGCAGCCTGACGGTAAACTATGGCTACACCTTC	CASSLTVNYGYTF
TRBJ2-2	TRBV6-1	few	TRBD1	TGTGCCAGCAGTCCTCGGACAGGGGCCATCACCGGGGAGCTGTTTTTT	CASSPRTGAITGELFF
TRBJ1-6	TRBV20-1	-	TRBD1	TGCAGTGCCAGGGGACAGGGGGTTAATTCACCCCTCCAATTT	CSARGQGVNSPLQF
TRBJ2-2	TRBV9	few	TRBD1	TGTGCCAGCAGCGTCCCCGGGACAGGGAGCACCGGGGAGCTGTTTTTT	CASSVPGTGSTGELFF
TRBJ2-3	TRBV25-1	many	TRBD1	TGTGCCAGCAGTGGACAGGGTGGTTCAGATACGCAGTATTTT	CASSGQGGSDTQYF
TRBJ2-3	TRBV5-1	-	-	TGCGCCAGCCGCCAAGAAGGAAGCACAGATACGCAGTATTTT	CASRQEGSTDTQYF
TRBJ2-3	TRBV29-1	few	TRBD2	TGCAGCGTTTCCCCACTAGCGGTTAGCACAGATACGCAGTATTTT	CSVSPLAVSTDTQYF
TRBJ1-1	TRBV6-5	few	-	TGTGCCAGCCTCCGAAGAGCCATGAACACTGAAGCTTTCTTT	CASLRRAMNTEAFF
TRBJ1-4	TRBV7-9	many	-	TGTGCCAGCAGCTTAGAGTGGGCTCATGAAAAACTGTTTTTT	CASSLEWAHEKLFF
TRBJ2-5	TRBV12-5	-	-	TGTGCTAGTGGTTTCTTTAATGCGGGGTTCCAAGAGACCCAGTACTTC	CASGFFNAGFQETQYF
TRBJ2-3	TRBV12-3/TRBV12-4	few	TRBD2	TGTGCCAGCAGTTTTGAAGCGGGGGGCCCAGATACGCAGTATTTT	CASSFEAGGPDTQYF
TRBJ2-3	TRBV19	few	TRBD2	TGTGCCACTGAAGCGGGGGGCCTAGATACGCAGTATTTT	CATEAGGLDTQYF
TRBJ2-3	TRBV20-1	-	TRBD1	TGCAGTGCTTCCCAGACAGGGGTTGCAGATACGCAGTATTTT	CSASQTGVADTQYF
TRBJ1-2	TRBV4-1	few	-	TGCGCCAGCAGCCAAGATCGAGGGGGATTCCCTTCCCATTACTTC	CASSQDRGGFPSHYF
TRBJ1-3	TRBV7-9	few	-	TGTGCCAGCAGCTTAGTTCGGGCCTGGTCTGGAAACACCATATATTTT	CASSLVRAWSGNTIYF
TRBJ2-5	TRBV7-7	few	-	TGTGCCAGCAGCTTAGGCCTCGGGGGCGTCGAGACCCAGTACTTC	CASSLGLGGVETQYF
TRBJ2-4	TRBV7-2	-	TRBD1	TGTGCCAGCAGCTTAGTGGGGACAGGGGGTAATGGCATTCAGTACTTC	CASSLVGTGGNGIQYF
TRBJ1-2	TRBV6-5	-	-	TGTGCCAGCAGTTACGGGGCCGGCCTTGGCTACACCTTC	CASSYGAGLGYTF
TRBJ2-5	TRBV5-1	-	-	TGCGCCAGCAGCCGAATGTTGACAGACAGCCAAGAGACCCAGTACTTC	CASSRMLTDSQETQYF
TRBJ2-5	TRBV7-8	-	-	TGTGCCAGCAGCTCCGGGATTGCCCAAGAGACCCAGTACTTC	CASSSGIAQETQYF
TRBJ2-1	TRBV11-1	many	TRBD2	TGTGCCAGCAGCCGACTAGCGAGGTCTTCTGAGCAGTTCTTC	CASSRLARSSEQFF
TRBJ2-3	TRBV12-3/TRBV12-4	few	TRBD2	TGTGCCAGCACCCTGAGGCTAGCGGGATTCACAGATACGCAGTATTTT	CASTLRLAGFTDTQYF
TRBJ1-4	TRBV3-1	few	-	TGTGCCAACAGCCCGACGACAACTAATGAAAAACTGTTTTTT	CANSPTTTNEKLFF
TRBJ2-7	TRBV29-1	few	TRBD1	TGCAGCGTCCAGGGGGATAAGTACGAGCAGTACTTC	CSVQGDKYEQYF
TRBJ2-2	TRBV29-1	few	-	TGCAGCGCTATCCCAGATAACGGGGAGCTGTTTTTT	CSAIPDNGELFF
TRBJ2-1	TRBV10-3	few	-	TGTGCCATCAGTGAGTCAGGGGGACCTTTTAGGAATGAGCAGTTCTTC	CAISESGGPFRNEQFF
TRBJ2-7	TRBV3-1	few	-	TGTGCCAGCAGCCAAGGTGACAGCAGGGATTACGAGCAGTACTTC	CASSQGDSRDYEQYF
TRBJ2-1	TRBV12-3/TRBV12-4	-	-	TGTGCCAGCAGTTCCCCGGGGATTTACAATGAGCAGTTCTTC	CASSSPGIYNEQFF
TRBJ1-1	TRBV28	few	-	TGTGCCAGCAGGAGGACTCTTTCTGAAGCTTTCTTT	CASRRTLSEAFF
TRBJ2-3	TRBV7-2	few	-	TGTGCCAGCAGCTTAGAAGCGACCCGCACAGATACGCAGTATTTT	CASSLEATRTDTQYF
TRBJ2-3	TRBV5-1	-	TRBD2	TGCGCCAGCAGCGGCGGACTAGCGGGATACACAGATACGCAGTATTTT	CASSGGLAGYTDTQYF
TRBJ1-1	TRBV7-2	few	-	TGTGCCAGCAGCTTAATGGGGAAGGGCACTGAAGCTTTCTTT	CASSLMGKGTEAFF
TRBJ1-2	TRBV5-1	-	TRBD1	TGCGCCAGCAGCTACCGGGACAGGGGACTGTCTAACTATGGCTACACCTTC	CASSYRDRGLSNYGYTF
TRBJ1-1	TRBV10-3	few	-	TGTGCCATCAGTAAGGCGGCAGGGAACACTGAAGCTTTCTTT	CAISKAAGNTEAFF
TRBJ2-3	TRBV7-2	few	-	TGTGCCAGCCTACGACGGGGGACAAGCACAGATACGCAGTATTTT	CASLRRGTSTDTQYF
TRBJ2-1	TRBV12-3/TRBV12-4	-	-	TGTGCCAGCGGGCAGTACAATGAGCAGTTCTTC	CASGQYNEQFF
TRBJ2-5	TRBV12-3/TRBV12-4	-	TRBD2	TGTGCCAGCAGTTTATCATGGGGAGGGCGGGAGACCCAGTACTTC	CASSLSWGGRETQYF
TRBJ2-5	TRBV10-3	-	-	TGTGCCATCAGTGAGGGGGGATGGATGGAAGGGTTAGAGACCCAGTACTTC	CAISEGGWMEGLETQYF
TRBJ1-4	TRBV9	few	-	TGTGCCAGCAGCGTAGACGGGGCCGCTAATGAAAAACTGTTTTTT	CASSVDGAANEKLFF
TRBJ1-2	TRBV3-1	few	TRBD1	TGTGCCAGCAGCCAAGGGGATCCGGGACAGAAGGTTGTCCGGTTC	CASSQGDPGQKVVRF
TRBJ1-2	TRBV12-3/TRBV12-4	few	TRBD1	TGTGCCAGCAGTCGACAGGGAAGCTATGGCTACACCTTC	CASSRQGSYGYTF
TRBJ2-3	TRBV7-9	-	-	TGTGCCAGCAGCCCCGAGTGGGTCACAGATACGCAGTATTTT	CASSPEWVTDTQYF
TRBJ1-1	TRBV6-6	-	-	TGTGCCAGCAGTTACGGAGGGGGAGGAGTAGCTTTCTTT	CASSYGGGGVAFF
TRBJ2-5	TRBV24-1	-	TRBD2	TGTGCCACCAGTGATCCCACTAGCGGGAGGGCATATGAGACCCAGTACTTC	CATSDPTSGRAYETQYF
TRBJ2-3	TRBV18	-	-	TGTGCCAGCTCACCCCTTGGGGGAACATCAGATACGCAGTATTTT	CASSPLGGTSDTQYF
TRBJ2-3	TRBV3-1	few	TRBD2	TGTGCCAGCAGCCCGAGACTAGCGCCCACAGATACGCAGTATTTT	CASSPRLAPTDTQYF
TRBJ1-5	TRBV10-3	-	TRBD1	TGTGCCATCAGTTCAGGGGGCCGACAGCCCCAGCATTTT	CAISSGGRQPQHF
TRBJ1-1	TRBV12-3/TRBV12-4	-	TRBD1	TGTGCCAGCAGTCAGGGACAGCTCATGAACACTGAAGCTTTCTTT	CASSQGQLMNTEAFF
TRBJ1-6	TRBV18	few	-	TGTGCCAGCTCACCGCTGGAGGTCAATTCACCCCTCCACTTT	CASSPLEVNSPLHF